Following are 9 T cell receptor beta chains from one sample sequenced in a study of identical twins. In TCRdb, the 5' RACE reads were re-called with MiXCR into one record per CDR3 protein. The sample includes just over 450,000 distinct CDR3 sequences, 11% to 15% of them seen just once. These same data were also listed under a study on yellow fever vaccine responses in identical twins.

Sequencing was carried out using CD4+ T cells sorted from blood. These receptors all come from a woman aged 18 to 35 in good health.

The CDR3 spells CASSFSPGGAYEQYF. In nucleotides, the CDR3 is TGTGCCAGCAGCTTTTCCCCCGGGGGGGCCTACGAGCAGTACTTC. The chain employs TRBV7-2 and TRBJ2-7; 8 nucleotides match TRBD2. The CDR3 has 15 residues. The germline CDR1 and CDR2 sequences are SGHTA and FQGNSA. V was pared by 3 bases and J by 2 bases, with 6 bases of the junction left unmatched.

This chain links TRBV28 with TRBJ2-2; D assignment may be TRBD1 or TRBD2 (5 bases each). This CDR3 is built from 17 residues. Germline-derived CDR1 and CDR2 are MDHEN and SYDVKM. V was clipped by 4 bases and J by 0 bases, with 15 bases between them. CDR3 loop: CASSSPGSPANTGELFF. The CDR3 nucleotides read TGTGCCAGCAGTTCCCCAGGGAGCCCTGCGAACACCGGGGAGCTGTTTTTT.

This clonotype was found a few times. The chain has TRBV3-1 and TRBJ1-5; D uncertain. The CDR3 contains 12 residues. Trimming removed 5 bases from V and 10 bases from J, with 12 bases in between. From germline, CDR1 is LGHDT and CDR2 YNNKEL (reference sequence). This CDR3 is CASSTIMGPQHF. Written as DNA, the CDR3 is TGTGCCAGCAGCACGATAATGGGACCCCAGCATTTT.

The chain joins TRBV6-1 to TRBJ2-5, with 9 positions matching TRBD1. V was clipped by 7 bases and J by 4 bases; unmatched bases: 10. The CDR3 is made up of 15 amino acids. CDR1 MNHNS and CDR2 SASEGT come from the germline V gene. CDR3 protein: CASINTGGSGETQYF. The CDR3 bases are TGTGCCAGCATAAATACAGGGGGCTCTGGAGAGACCCAGTACTTC.

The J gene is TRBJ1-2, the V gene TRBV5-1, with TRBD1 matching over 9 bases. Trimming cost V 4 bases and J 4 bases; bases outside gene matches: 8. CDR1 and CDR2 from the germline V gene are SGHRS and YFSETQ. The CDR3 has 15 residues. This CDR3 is CASSPQGQGGYGYTF. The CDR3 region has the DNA TGCGCCAGCAGCCCTCAGGGACAGGGTGGCTATGGCTACACCTTC.

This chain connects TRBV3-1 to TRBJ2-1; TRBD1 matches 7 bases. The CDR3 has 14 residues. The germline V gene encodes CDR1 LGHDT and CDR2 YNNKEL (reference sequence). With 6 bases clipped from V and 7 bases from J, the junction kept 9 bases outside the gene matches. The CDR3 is CASSPKDRRNEQFF. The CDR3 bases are TGTGCCAGCAGTCCGAAGGACAGGCGGAATGAGCAGTTCTTC.

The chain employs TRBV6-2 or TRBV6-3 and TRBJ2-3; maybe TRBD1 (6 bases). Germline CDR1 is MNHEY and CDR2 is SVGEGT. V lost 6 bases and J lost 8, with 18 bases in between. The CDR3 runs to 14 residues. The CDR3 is CASSRDTLAGTQYF. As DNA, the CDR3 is TGTGCCAGCAGCCGGGACACCCTAGCTGGTACGCAGTATTTT.

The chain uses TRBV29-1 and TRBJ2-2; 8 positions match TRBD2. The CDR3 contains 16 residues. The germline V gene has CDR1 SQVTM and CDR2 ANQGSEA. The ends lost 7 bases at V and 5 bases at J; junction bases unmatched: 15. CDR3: CSATHGQRGGTGELFF. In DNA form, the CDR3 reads TGCAGCGCCACTCACGGGCAACGGGGGGGGACCGGGGAGCTGTTTTTT.

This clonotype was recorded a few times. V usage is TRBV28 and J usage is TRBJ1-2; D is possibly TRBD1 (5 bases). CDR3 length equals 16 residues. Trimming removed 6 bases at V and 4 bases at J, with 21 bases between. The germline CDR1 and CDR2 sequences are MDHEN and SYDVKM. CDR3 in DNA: TGTGCCAGCAGGTACGACCCGGGACGGAGACTCTATGGCTACACCTTC. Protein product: CASRYDPGRRLYGYTF.